This T cell receptor beta chain appears in the sequencing data of a study of cytotoxic CD8 clonotypes in ibrutinib-treated CLL. Study background: Averaging across samples gave roughly 280,000 productive templates and roughly 87,000 productive rearrangements. Notes on the study in general: Treatment saw public clonotypes, which were uncommon, either contract or stay stable. Clonality increased with ibrutinib response but returned toward baseline at progression.

Some clones are missing from TCRdb's copy, which holds only in-frame ones; the method was immunoSEQ multiplex PCR. The sample lists roughly 23,000 clones; less than 80% were seen once. Regarding this clone: Its cognate antigen is unknown.

CDR1 SQVTM and CDR2 ANQGSEA come from the germline V gene. The V end lost 6 bases, the J end lost 2 bases, and 13 bases lay between the germline ends. This CDR3 has 13 residues. Material: PBMCs, obtained before ibrutinib treatment. The receptor was derived from a human donor with chronic lymphocytic leukemia. This rearrangement joins TRBV29-1 to TRBJ2-5, with D possibly being TRBD2 (6 bases). The CDR3 reads CSVQSGEQETQYF. As DNA, the CDR3 is TGCAGCGTGCAATCGGGGGAACAAGAGACCCAGTACTTC.